These T cell receptor beta chains were read from a single sample in a study of blood T cell repertoires in COVID-19. Repertoires were generated with immunoSEQ multiplex PCR, while TCRdb's copy carries only in-frame clones and drops some. This table holds over 250,000 clones, approximately 89% found once. Sequencing used peripheral blood. These receptor sequences come from a woman aged 55-75 years with acute or convalescent COVID-19. CDR3s include the opening cysteine and the closing phenylalanine or tryptophan. The D gene is left open where the match is weak. Size is omitted from some rows. Given values are once, few, many or a class for expanded clones.

d_call,j_call,v_call,clone_size,cdr3_nt,cdr3_aa
-,TRBJ2-3,TRBV20-1,-,TGCAGTGCTAGTCCGAGCACAGATACGCAGTATTTT,CSASPSTDTQYF
-,TRBJ2-2,TRBV4-1,once,TGCGCCAGCAGCCAATGGGGGGCGAACACCGGGGAGCTGTTTTTT,CASSQWGANTGELFF
-,TRBJ1-1,TRBV6-5,-,TGTGCCAGCACCCCGGCGGTGAACACTGAAGCTTTCTTT,CASTPAVNTEAFF
-,TRBJ1-2,TRBV2,-,TGTGCCAGCAGTGAAGTGGCGGGGAACTATGGCTACACCTTC,CASSEVAGNYGYTF
TRBD1,TRBJ1-2,TRBV7-9,-,TGTGCCAGCAGCCTAGGGACAGCCAGTGGCTACACCTTC,CASSLGTASGYTF
-,TRBJ2-3,TRBV27,once,TGTGCCAGCAGTTCTGGGACACGAAGCACAGATACGCAGTATTTT,CASSSGTRSTDTQYF
TRBD1,TRBJ1-5,TRBV28,once,TGTGCCAGCAGTGAGGACAGGCACAATCAGCCCCAGCATTTT,CASSEDRHNQPQHF
-,TRBJ2-1,TRBV28,-,TGTGCTAGCTTTTCGGGCAATGAGCAGTTCTTC,CASFSGNEQFF
-,TRBJ1-1,TRBV29-1,-,TGCAGCGTTGGTCCCAATGAAGCTTTCTTT,CSVGPNEAFF
TRBD1,TRBJ2-5,TRBV7-2,-,TGTGCCAGCAGCTTAGGGGGACAGGGACGGGGAGAGACCCAGTACTTC,CASSLGGQGRGETQYF
TRBD1,TRBJ1-2,TRBV4-3,-,TGCGCCAGCAGCCAAGGGGCGGGACAGGCGCATGGCTACACCTTC,CASSQGAGQAHGYTF
-,TRBJ2-1,TRBV27,-,TGTGCCAGCTTCAGCGTGGATCATGAGCAGTTCTTC,CASFSVDHEQFF
TRBD2,TRBJ2-1,TRBV10-3,-,TGTGCCATCAGTGAGGGCGGGAGGGCCCTTTATAGTGAGCAGTTCTTC,CAISEGGRALYSEQFF
-,TRBJ1-6,TRBV7-9,-,TGTGCCAGCAGCTTCGGACAAGTCGTTAATTCACCCCTCCACTTT,CASSFGQVVNSPLHF